The clone carrying this T cell receptor (beta chain) has only a few counts. Its antigen is currently unknown. Repertoires were generated with immunoSEQ multiplex PCR, while TCRdb's copy carries only in-frame clones and drops some. The data contain about 85,000 clones, roughly 77% of them singletons. Genomic DNA in an amount of around 2 micrograms was extracted from cryopreserved PBMCs and used for the preparation of TCR beta libraries. These data originate in a study of cytotoxic CD8 clonotypes in ibrutinib-treated CLL. Study-wide points: The study found baseline clonality above age-matched healthy donors, tracking circulating CD8+ T-cell counts.

The TCR sequence derives from a human donor with chronic lymphocytic leukemia. The specimen was PBMCs, collected after 12 months of ibrutinib treatment.

CDR3 amino acids: CASSLALAGPSIDTQYF. The CDR3 bases are TGTGCCAGCAGCTTAGCCCTAGCGGGCCCCTCGATAGATACGCAGTATTTT. The genes are TRBV7-2 and TRBJ2-3; TRBD2 agrees at 8 bases. The germline gives CDR1 SGHTA, CDR2 FQGNSA. After removal of 0 bases from V and 5 bases from J, the junction contained 10 bases not matched to a gene. The CDR3 totals 17 residues.